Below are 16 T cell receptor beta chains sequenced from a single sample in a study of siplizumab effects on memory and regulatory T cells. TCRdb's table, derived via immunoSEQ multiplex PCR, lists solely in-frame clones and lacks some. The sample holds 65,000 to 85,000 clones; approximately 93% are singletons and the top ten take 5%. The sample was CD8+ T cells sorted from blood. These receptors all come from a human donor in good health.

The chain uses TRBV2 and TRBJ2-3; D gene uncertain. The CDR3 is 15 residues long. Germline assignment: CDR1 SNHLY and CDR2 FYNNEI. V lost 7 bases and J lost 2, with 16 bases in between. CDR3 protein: CASKGLDLITDTQYF. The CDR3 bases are TGTGCCAGCAAGGGTTTGGATCTTATCACAGATACGCAGTATTTT.

CDR3 amino acids: CAREDLGTADSGANVLTF. The CDR3 DNA is TGTGCCAGAGAGGATCTAGGGACAGCTGACTCTGGGGCCAACGTCCTGACTTTC. The chain carries TRBV21-1 and TRBJ2-6; the DNA was not used to check the table's D call, TRBD1. TRBV21-1 is an annotated pseudogene. The CDR3 consists of 18 residues.

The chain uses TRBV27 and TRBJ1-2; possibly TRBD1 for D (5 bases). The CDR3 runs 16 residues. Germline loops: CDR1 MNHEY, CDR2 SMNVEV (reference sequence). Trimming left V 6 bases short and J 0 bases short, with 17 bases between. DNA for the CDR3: TGTGCCAGCAGAACAGGAAGTACTGGAGCTAACTATGGCTACACCTTC. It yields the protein CASRTGSTGANYGYTF.

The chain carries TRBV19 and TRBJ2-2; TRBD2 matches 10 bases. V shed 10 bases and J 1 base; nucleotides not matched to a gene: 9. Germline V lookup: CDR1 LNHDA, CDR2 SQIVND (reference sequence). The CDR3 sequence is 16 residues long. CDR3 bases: TGTGCCACCCGAGGCCCTAGCGGGGGGAACACCGGGGAGCTGTTTTTT. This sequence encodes CATRGPSGGNTGELFF. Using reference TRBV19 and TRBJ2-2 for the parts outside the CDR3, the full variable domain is DGGITQSPKYLFRKEGQNVTLSCEQNLNHDAMYWYRQDPGQGLRLIYYSQIVNDFQKGDIAEGYSVSREKKESFPLTVTSAQKNPTAFYLCATRGPSGGNTGELFFGEGSRLTVL.

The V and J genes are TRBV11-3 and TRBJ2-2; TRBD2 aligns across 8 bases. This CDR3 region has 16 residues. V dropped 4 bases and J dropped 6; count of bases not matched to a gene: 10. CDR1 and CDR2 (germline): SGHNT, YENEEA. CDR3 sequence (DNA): TGTGCCAGCAGCTCGCGGGGGGTCGATGGCCCCGGGGAGCTGTTTTTT. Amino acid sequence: CASSSRGVDGPGELFF.

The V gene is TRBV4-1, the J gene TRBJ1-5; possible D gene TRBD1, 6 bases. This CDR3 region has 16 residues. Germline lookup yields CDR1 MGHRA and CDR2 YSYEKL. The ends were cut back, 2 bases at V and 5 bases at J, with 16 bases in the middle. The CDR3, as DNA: TGCGCCAGCAGCCAAATCTTGGGGGCTGGGGATCAGCCCCAGCATTTT. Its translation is CASSQILGAGDQPQHF.

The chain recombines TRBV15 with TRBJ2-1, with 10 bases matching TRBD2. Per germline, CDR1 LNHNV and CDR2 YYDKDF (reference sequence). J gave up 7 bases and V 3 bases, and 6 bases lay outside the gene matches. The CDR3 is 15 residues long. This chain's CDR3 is CATSRERGGWNEQFF. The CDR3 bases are TGTGCCACCAGCAGGGAGCGGGGGGGCTGGAATGAGCAGTTCTTC.

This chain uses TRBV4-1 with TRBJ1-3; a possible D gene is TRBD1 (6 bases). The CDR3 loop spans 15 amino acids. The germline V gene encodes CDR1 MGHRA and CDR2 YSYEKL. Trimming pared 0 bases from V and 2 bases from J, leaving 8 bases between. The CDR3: CASSQDRGAGNTIYF. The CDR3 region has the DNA TGCGCCAGCAGCCAAGATAGGGGGGCTGGAAACACCATATATTTT.

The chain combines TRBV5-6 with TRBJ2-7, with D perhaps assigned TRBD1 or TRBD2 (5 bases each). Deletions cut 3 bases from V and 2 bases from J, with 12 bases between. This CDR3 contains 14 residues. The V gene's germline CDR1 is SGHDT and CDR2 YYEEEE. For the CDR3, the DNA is TGTGCCAGCAGCTCCGGGACCGTCACCTACGAGCAGTACTTC. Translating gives CASSSGTVTYEQYF.

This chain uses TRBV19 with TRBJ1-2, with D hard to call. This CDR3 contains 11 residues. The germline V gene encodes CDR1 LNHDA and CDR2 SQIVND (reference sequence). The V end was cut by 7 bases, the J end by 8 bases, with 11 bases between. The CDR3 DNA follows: TGTGCCAGTATACAAGGAGGGGGCTACACCTTC. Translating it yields CASIQGGGYTF. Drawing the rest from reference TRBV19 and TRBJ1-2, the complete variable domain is DGGITQSPKYLFRKEGQNVTLSCEQNLNHDAMYWYRQDPGQGLRLIYYSQIVNDFQKGDIAEGYSVSREKKESFPLTVTSAQKNPTAFYLCASIQGGGYTFGSGTRLTVV.

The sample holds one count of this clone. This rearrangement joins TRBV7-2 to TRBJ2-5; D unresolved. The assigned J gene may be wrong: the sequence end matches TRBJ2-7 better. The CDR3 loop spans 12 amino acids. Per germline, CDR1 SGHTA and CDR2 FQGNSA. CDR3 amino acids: CASSFSSYEQYF. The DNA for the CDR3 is TGTGCCAGCAGCTTCAGCTCCTACGAGCAGTACTTC.

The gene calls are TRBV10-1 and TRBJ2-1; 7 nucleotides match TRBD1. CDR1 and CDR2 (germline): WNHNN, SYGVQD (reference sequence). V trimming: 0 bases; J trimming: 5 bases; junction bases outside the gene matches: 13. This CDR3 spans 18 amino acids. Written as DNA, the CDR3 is TGCGCCAGCAGTGAGTCGACTGGGCAGGGGGTTCGGCACAATGAGCAGTTCTTC. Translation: CASSESTGQGVRHNEQFF.

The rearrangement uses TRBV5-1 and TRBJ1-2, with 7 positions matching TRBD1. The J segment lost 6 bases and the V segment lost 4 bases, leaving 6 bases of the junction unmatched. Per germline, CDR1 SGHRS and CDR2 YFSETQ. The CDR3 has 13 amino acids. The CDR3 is CASSETGSDGYTF. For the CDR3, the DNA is TGCGCCAGCAGCGAGACAGGGTCCGATGGCTACACCTTC.

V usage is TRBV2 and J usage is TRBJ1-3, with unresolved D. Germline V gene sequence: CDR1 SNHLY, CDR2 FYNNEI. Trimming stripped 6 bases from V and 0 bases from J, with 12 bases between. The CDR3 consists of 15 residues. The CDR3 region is CASREDFYSGNTIYF. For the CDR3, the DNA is TGTGCCAGCAGGGAGGACTTCTACTCTGGAAACACCATATATTTT.

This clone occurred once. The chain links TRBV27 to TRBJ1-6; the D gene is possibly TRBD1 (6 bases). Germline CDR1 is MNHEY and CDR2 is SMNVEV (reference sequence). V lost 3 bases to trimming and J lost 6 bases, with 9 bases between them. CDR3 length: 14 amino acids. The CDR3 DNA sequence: TGTGCCAGCAGTTTCGAACAGGGTAATTCACCCCTCCACTTT. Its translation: CASSFEQGNSPLHF.

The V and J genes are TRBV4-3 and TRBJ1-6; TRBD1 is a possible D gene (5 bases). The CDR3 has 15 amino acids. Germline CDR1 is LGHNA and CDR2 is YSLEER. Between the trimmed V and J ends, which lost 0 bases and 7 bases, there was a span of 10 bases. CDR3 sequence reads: CASSQDWGSNSPLHF. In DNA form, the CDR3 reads TGCGCCAGCAGCCAAGACTGGGGCTCCAATTCACCCCTCCACTTT.